The 17 T cell receptor beta chains reported below all come from one sample, sequenced in a study of T cells after yellow fever vaccination. TCRdb re-called the 5' RACE reads through MiXCR, storing one row per CDR3 protein. The sample yields 300,000 or so distinct CDR3 sequences, around 8.1% seen once. The sample consisted of PBMCs, taken approximately 47 days after the first yellow fever vaccination. Receptor source: a man in his late teens or twenties who received the YFV17D yellow fever vaccine.

This clonotype was seen more than once but under ten times. V gene TRBV20-1 combines with J gene TRBJ1-5; 10 bases map to TRBD1. Per the germline V gene, CDR1 is DFQATT and CDR2 is SNEGSKA (reference sequence). Unmatched junction bases numbered 8, after V lost 6 bases and J lost 3 bases. The CDR3 runs 15 residues. The CDR3 DNA follows: TGCAGTGCCGTAAGACAGGGGGCAATCAATCAGCCCCAGCATTTT. Amino acids: CSAVRQGAINQPQHF.

This clonotype was found a few times. CDR3 DNA sequence: TGTGCCAGCTGGACAGGAGATCAGCCCCAGCATTTT. This codes for CASWTGDQPQHF. The J gene is TRBJ1-5, the V gene TRBV6-2 or TRBV6-3, with 7 bases matching TRBD1. V lost 8 bases and J lost 5; bases outside the gene matches: 3. Germline V gene data show CDR1 as MNHEY and CDR2 as SVGEGT. CDR3 size: 12 residues.

This rearrangement joins TRBV12-3 or TRBV12-4 to TRBJ2-5, with 8 bases that match TRBD2. J gave up 3 bases and V 8 bases, and 11 bases lay outside the gene matches. The CDR3 consists of 15 residues. The CDR3 reads CASAWTYSGKETQYF. The CDR3 nucleotides are TGTGCCAGCGCCTGGACCTATAGCGGGAAAGAGACCCAGTACTTC.

The chain links TRBV5-1 to TRBJ2-2; no clear D. This CDR3 comprises 15 residues. V lost 0 bases and J 1 base, leaving 7 bases between the germline ends. In germline, CDR1 is SGHRS, CDR2 YFSETQ. CDR3 sequence reads: CASSLATVNTGELFF. The CDR3 region has the DNA TGCGCCAGCAGCTTGGCTACAGTGAACACCGGGGAGCTGTTTTTT.

The chain has TRBV20-1 and TRBJ1-2; possibly TRBD1 for D (5 bases). This CDR3 is 12 amino acids long. Trimming pared 6 bases from V and 8 bases from J, leaving 16 bases between. The germline gives CDR1 DFQATT, CDR2 SNEGSKA (reference sequence). This chain's CDR3 is CSASLSKGGYTF. The CDR3 DNA reads TGCAGTGCCAGCCTATCGAAGGGGGGCTACACCTTC.

Only a few counts were recorded for this clonotype. The rearrangement links TRBV7-2 to TRBJ1-6; no clear D. Germline CDR1 SGHTA, CDR2 FQGNSA. Trimming took off 5 bases at V and 0 bases at J, with 11 bases between the two ends. The length of the CDR3 is 16 residues. CDR3 residues: CASSAPLSSYNSPLHF. The DNA of the CDR3 is TGTGCCAGCAGCGCACCGCTGAGCTCCTATAATTCACCCCTCCACTTT. Based on the CDR3 plus reference TRBV7-2 and TRBJ1-6, the full variable domain is GAGVSQSPSNKVTEKGKDVELRCDPISGHTALYWYRQSLGQGLEFLIYFQGNSAPDKSGLPSDRFSAERTGGSVSTLTIQRTQQEDSAVYLCASSAPLSSYNSPLHFGNGTRLTVT.

The V call is TRBV20-1, the J call TRBJ2-5; D is uncertain. V gave up 6 bases and J gave up 5 bases, with 10 bases separating them. The germline CDR1 and CDR2 sequences are DFQATT and SNEGSKA (reference sequence). This CDR3 is built from 11 residues. The CDR3 DNA reads TGCAGTGCAGGCTCCCGGGAGACCCAGTACTTC. Encoded protein: CSAGSRETQYF.

In this sample, this clonotype turned up a few times. The chain employs TRBV5-1 and TRBJ2-2, with D tentatively TRBD1 (6 bases). There are 16 residues in the CDR3. V shed 5 bases and J shed 6 bases, with 20 bases lying between them. Germline CDR1 SGHRS, CDR2 YFSETQ. CDR3 coding DNA: TGCGCCAGCAGAGATAACACAGGGTCGTTTTCCGGGGAGCTGTTTTTT. Protein: CASRDNTGSFSGELFF.

The chain uses TRBV18 and TRBJ2-1; D is possibly TRBD1 (6 bases). Germline V gene sequence: CDR1 KGHSH, CDR2 LQKENI. CDR3 length: 14 residues. With 1 base removed from V and 9 bases from J, the gap between germline ends came to 13 bases. The CDR3 region has the DNA TGTGCCAGCTCACCACGGGGGCAGGGCAGTGAGCAGTTCTTC. Protein: CASSPRGQGSEQFF.

This clonotype was observed a few times. CDR3 sequence reads: CASSGDEKGLYGYTF. The CDR3 coding sequence is TGTGCCAGCTCAGGGGACGAAAAGGGATTGTATGGCTACACCTTC. V gene TRBV18 combines with J gene TRBJ1-2; tentatively, D is TRBD1 (5 bases). V lost 5 bases and J lost 5, with 18 bases in between. Germline V gene lookup returns CDR1 KGHSH and CDR2 LQKENI. CDR3 size: 15 residues. Variable domain in full (rest from reference TRBV18 and TRBJ1-2): NAGVMQNPRHLVRRRGQEARLRCSPMKGHSHVYWYRQLPEEGLKFMVYLQKENIIDESGMPKERFSAEFPKEGPSILRIQQVVRGDSAAYFCASSGDEKGLYGYTFGSGTRLTVV.

There are a few counts of this clonotype. The rearrangement links TRBV20-1 to TRBJ1-1; TRBD1 might be the D (5 bases). The germline V gene has CDR1 DFQATT and CDR2 SNEGSKA (reference sequence). V was clipped by 3 bases and J by 2 bases, with 10 bases between them. The CDR3 consists of 13 residues. CDR3 in DNA: TGCAGTGCTAGGAACGGGGGAAACACTGAAGCTTTCTTT. Amino acid sequence: CSARNGGNTEAFF.

This clonotype was seen a few times. The chain recombines TRBV11-2 with TRBJ2-2; 14 nucleotides agree with TRBD2. CDR1 SGHAT and CDR2 FQNNGV come from the germline V gene. V dropped 5 bases and J dropped 3; count of bases not matched to a gene: 5. This CDR3 contains 17 residues. As DNA, the CDR3 is TGTGCCAGCAGCGACTGGACTAGCGGGGGGTACACCGGGGAGCTGTTTTTT. It is translated as CASSDWTSGGYTGELFF.

The gene calls are TRBV11-2 and TRBJ2-2, with D unclear. Germline values: CDR1 SGHAT, CDR2 FQNNGV. V was pared by 5 bases and J by 2 bases, with 18 bases between. The CDR3 has 17 amino acids. CDR3 DNA: TGTGCCAGCAGCCGCCGTTATACCGACGCCAACACCGGGGAGCTGTTTTTT. Protein: CASSRRYTDANTGELFF.

This clonotype came up many times. The CDR3 is CASRGTVQETQYF. CDR3 bases: TGTGCCAGCAGGGGGACGGTGCAAGAGACCCAGTACTTC. The chain employs TRBV7-2 and TRBJ2-5; either TRBD1 or TRBD2 may supply D (5 bases each). CDR3 length: 13 amino acids. V dropped 6 bases and J dropped 2 bases, with 10 bases sitting between them. Germline CDR1 is SGHTA and CDR2 is FQGNSA. Full variable domain (remainder filled in from reference TRBV7-2 and TRBJ2-5): GAGVSQSPSNKVTEKGKDVELRCDPISGHTALYWYRQSLGQGLEFLIYFQGNSAPDKSGLPSDRFSAERTGGSVSTLTIQRTQQEDSAVYLCASRGTVQETQYFGPGTRLLVL.

In this sample, this clonotype turned up many times. The chain employs TRBV20-1 and TRBJ2-7, with 11 bases aligning to TRBD1. This CDR3 is built from 14 residues. The ends lost 4 bases at V and 6 bases at J; junction bases unmatched: 8. Germline V lookup: CDR1 DFQATT, CDR2 SNEGSKA (reference sequence). CDR3 protein: CSAILPGQGGEQYF. The CDR3 DNA reads as TGCAGTGCTATTCTACCGGGACAGGGGGGCGAGCAGTACTTC.

This clonotype appeared a few times. J is TRBJ1-5 and V is TRBV7-2; D unresolved. Trimming stripped 0 bases from V and 3 bases from J, with 6 bases between. Per germline, CDR1 SGHTA and CDR2 FQGNSA. CDR3 length: 14 residues. DNA of the CDR3: TGTGCCAGCAGCTTAGCGCGGACCAATCAGCCCCAGCATTTT. This encodes CASSLARTNQPQHF. The whole variable domain, remainder taken from reference TRBV7-2 and TRBJ1-5, is GAGVSQSPSNKVTEKGKDVELRCDPISGHTALYWYRQSLGQGLEFLIYFQGNSAPDKSGLPSDRFSAERTGGSVSTLTIQRTQQEDSAVYLCASSLARTNQPQHFGDGTRLSIL.

CDR3 sequence: CASSTRDKGTEETQYF. The CDR3, as DNA: TGTGCCAGCAGCACCCGGGACAAAGGAACCGAAGAGACCCAGTACTTC. The J gene is TRBJ2-5, the V gene TRBV11-3, with D possibly being TRBD1 (6 bases). The CDR3 has 16 residues. Germline lookup yields CDR1 SGHNT and CDR2 YENEEA. Trimming removed 5 bases at V and 3 bases at J, with 19 bases between.